This T cell receptor (beta chain) stems from a study of blood T cell repertoires in COVID-19. For the study at large: Sites in the United States, Italy and Spain provided acute and convalescent COVID-19 samples. The cDNA or gDNA used as material had been derived from T cells, B-cell-depleted T cells, or PBMCs.

Trimming shortened V by 0 bases and J by 3 bases, and 16 bases separated the two germline ends. Germline loops: CDR1 LGHNA, CDR2 YNFKEQ. The CDR3 covers 17 residues. In the original workflow: For nucleated cells, counts were estimated from reference gene primer amplification. The assay was immunoSEQ multiplex PCR, and TCRdb's table has in-frame clones only and misses some. The DNA was the basis for D and trimming; V, J and clone size are from that table. The table includes approximately 46,000 clones, about 89% detected once. This TCR came from a man in his fifties or sixties with active or convalescent COVID-19. Sequenced input: peripheral blood. This chain uses TRBV4-2 with TRBJ2-3; D may be TRBD2 (7 bases). In DNA form, the CDR3 reads TGTGCCAGCAGCCAAGAACGAGGGGGGGGCCGTACAGATACGCAGTATTTT. Its protein product is CASSQERGGGRTDTQYF.